This is a list of T cell receptor beta chains from one sample in a study of T cell clonotyping in hematopoietic cell transplantation. The repertoire was sequenced with immunoSEQ multiplex PCR; TCRdb's copy has only in-frame clones and lacks some. The data show around 16,000 clones, about two thirds seen once. The specimen was PBMCs, collected 30 days after allogeneic stem cell transplant. The receptors shown here come from a male patient aged 50 to 59 who had an allogeneic stem cell transplant from an unrelated donor, so T cells may come from the graft donor. Some clones in this sample may be carry-over from other donors' samples. Both conserved end residues are part of each CDR3. D genes are given only for firm matches. A row's size may be missing; if present it is once, few, many or a size class.

>TRBJ1-5|few|NA|TRBV30
TGTGCCTGGAGTGTACATTTGAGTCAGCCCCAGCATTTT
CAWSVHLSQPQHF
>TRBJ1-2|NA|TRBD1|TRBV30
TGTGCCTGGAGGTCCGGGACAGGGGGCGGGTATGGCTACACCTTC
CAWRSGTGGGYGYTF
>TRBJ1-5|NA|NA|TRBV7-2
TGTGCCAGCAGCCCTAGATCGAGTAATCAGCCCCAGCATTTT
CASSPRSSNQPQHF
>TRBJ1-2|NA|TRBD1|TRBV30
TGTGCCTGGAGAGAGACGACAGGGGGCAACTATGGCTACACCTTC
CAWRETTGGNYGYTF
>TRBJ2-1|NA|NA|TRBV6-6
TGTGCCAGCATAATACTCCCGAGCTCCTACAATGAGCAGTTCTTC
CASIILPSSYNEQFF
>TRBJ1-5|NA|NA|TRBV5-4
TGTGCCAGCAGCTTGAATCCCGGTGGGGGTCCCCAGCATTTT
CASSLNPGGGPQHF
>TRBJ2-5|NA|TRBD1|TRBV5-1
TGCGCCAGCAGCTTGGCCGCTACAGGGGGCAGAGAGACCCAGTACTTC
CASSLAATGGRETQYF
>TRBJ1-2|few|NA|TRBV6-5
TGTGCCAGCAGTCCACATCTGGGCTATGGCTACACCTTC
CASSPHLGYGYTF
>TRBJ2-5|once|NA|TRBV30
TGTGCCTGGAGTCCCACGGGATGGGCGACCCAGTACTTC
CAWSPTGWATQYF
>TRBJ1-5|NA|TRBD1|TRBV29-1
TGCAGCGTTGGTGGACAGGATCAGCCCCAGCATTTT
CSVGGQDQPQHF
>TRBJ2-1|NA|TRBD2|TRBV27
TGTGCCAGCAGTTTTGGCCTAGCGGGAGGAGGGGAGTACAATGAGCAGTTCTTC
CASSFGLAGGGEYNEQFF
>TRBJ1-1|NA|NA|TRBV7-8
TGTGCCAGCAGCTTAGTTACCCGGGGGCGGGGGAACACTGAAGCTTTCTTT
CASSLVTRGRGNTEAFF
>TRBJ1-5|few|NA|TRBV30
TGTGCCTGGAGTGTAAGGGGTGGGAATCAGCCCCAGCATTTT
CAWSVRGGNQPQHF
>TRBJ1-2|NA|NA|TRBV30
TGTGCCTGGCCTCTTCCTCTCGGTTCCTTACCCTATGGCTACACCTTC
CAWPLPLGSLPYGYTF
>TRBJ2-7|NA|TRBD2|TRBV29-1
TGCAGCGTTGAACCCGGGGAGGGCTACGAGCAGTACTTC
CSVEPGEGYEQYF
>TRBJ1-2|NA|NA|TRBV5-6
TGTGCCAGCAGCCAACAGGCCGGGGGCTACACCTTC
CASSQQAGGYTF
>TRBJ2-1|NA|NA|TRBV30
TGTGCCTGGTCCGGGGATAGCGGCTACAATGAGCAGTTCTTC
CAWSGDSGYNEQFF
>TRBJ1-6|NA|NA|TRBV6-5
TGTGCCAGCAGCCTGGGGCAGGGCGTGTCACCCCTCCACTTT
CASSLGQGVSPLHF
>TRBJ2-7|few|NA|TRBV6-5
TGTGCCAGCGCAAGACAGGCGACCTACGAGCAGTACTTC
CASARQATYEQYF
>TRBJ2-2|NA|NA|TRBV11-3
TGTGCCAGCAGCCCTCGGGGGTACACCGGGGAGCTGTTTTTT
CASSPRGYTGELFF
>TRBJ1-5|NA|NA|TRBV28
TGTGCCAGCAGCCGCAGTCCGAGGAGCAATCAGCCCCAGCATTTT
CASSRSPRSNQPQHF
>TRBJ1-1|NA|NA|TRBV7-2
TGTGCCAGCAGCTTAATGGGGACTGAAGCTTTCTTT
CASSLMGTEAFF
>TRBJ2-3|few|TRBD1|TRBV29-1
TGCAGCGTTGACCCGGGACAGGGAAGCGATACGCAGTATTTT
CSVDPGQGSDTQYF
>TRBJ2-3|few|TRBD1|TRBV9
TGTGCCAGCAGCGTCCGGGACGGGACAGGGGATACGCAGTATTTT
CASSVRDGTGDTQYF
>TRBJ2-7|NA|NA|TRBV30
TGTGCCTGGCAGGCTAGCTCGTACGAGCAGTACTTC
CAWQASSYEQYF
>TRBJ2-5|NA|NA|TRBV30
TGTGCCTGGAACCTTCACAGGGTTTTCGAGACCCAGTACTTC
CAWNLHRVFETQYF
>TRBJ2-7|NA|TRBD2|TRBV7-8
TGTGCCAGCAGCTTGGGTAGCGGGAGGTCCTACGAGCAGTACTTC
CASSLGSGRSYEQYF
>TRBJ1-5|NA|NA|TRBV4-1
TGCGCCAGCAGCCAATTCGGCAGGGAGCAGCCCCAGCATTTT
CASSQFGREQPQHF
>TRBJ2-7|NA|TRBD1|TRBV6-6
TGTGCCAGCAGAGCAGGGGGCGAGGACTCCTACGAGCAGTACTTC
CASRAGGEDSYEQYF
>TRBJ2-3|medium-sized|NA|TRBV19
TGTGCCAGTAGTATAAGGCCAAACCCCACAGATACGCAGTATTTT
CASSIRPNPTDTQYF
>TRBJ2-1|NA|TRBD2|TRBV7-2
TGTGCCAGCAGTGGGCGGGGGAAAACGAATGAGCAGTTCTTC
CASSGRGKTNEQFF
>TRBJ2-6|NA|NA|TRBV29-1
TGCAGCGTGAGGGATTCTGGGGCCAACGTCCTGACTTTC
CSVRDSGANVLTF
>TRBJ1-1|NA|TRBD1|TRBV29-1
TGCAGCGCCGCCCCGACAGGGGACACTGAAGCTTTCTTT
CSAAPTGDTEAFF
>TRBJ2-5|few|NA|TRBV6-5
TGTGCCAGCAGTTACTCGGGGTCCGACAGGCAGTACTTC
CASSYSGSDRQYF
>TRBJ2-7|few|TRBD1|TRBV19
TGTGCCAGTGGGCACCGAGGGGGCTGGGAAGAGCAGTACTTC
CASGHRGGWEEQYF
>TRBJ2-7|NA|NA|TRBV29-1
TGCAGCGTTGGATTAGGCGGGTGGGACGAGCAGTACTTC
CSVGLGGWDEQYF
>TRBJ1-1|NA|NA|TRBV30
TGTGCCTGGGCAACTGGCACAAAGGGCACTGAAGCTTTCTTT
CAWATGTKGTEAFF
>TRBJ2-2|NA|TRBD2|TRBV6-1
TGTGCCAGCAGCACCGGGGGGGCCAACACCGGGGAGCTGTTTTTT
CASSTGGANTGELFF
>TRBJ1-4|NA|NA|TRBV6-6
TGTGCCAGCAGTCCCGTTAATGAAAAACTGTTTTTT
CASSPVNEKLFF
>TRBJ1-1|few|NA|TRBV29-1
TGCAGCGTCAACAGTGGGATGAACACTGAAGCTTTCTTT
CSVNSGMNTEAFF
>TRBJ2-1|few|NA|TRBV6-1
TGTGCCAGCAGTGACCCAACTTCCACCCGCTCCTACAATGAGCAGTTCTTC
CASSDPTSTRSYNEQFF
>TRBJ2-7|NA|NA|TRBV6-5
TGTGCCAGCAGTTACTCGATTATAGGGAGCTCCTACGAGCAGTACTTC
CASSYSIIGSSYEQYF
>TRBJ2-7|NA|NA|TRBV14
TGTGCCAGCAGCCGGATCGGGCCGAGGCCCGAGCAGTACTTC
CASSRIGPRPEQYF
>TRBJ2-3|NA|TRBD2|TRBV6-5
TGTGCCAGCAGTTTCGGTAGCGGGGGGGCCATAGATACGCAGTATTTT
CASSFGSGGAIDTQYF
>TRBJ2-7|NA|TRBD1|TRBV6-5
TGTGCCAGCAGTTCCCCGGGACAGGGGGTCTACGAGCAGTACTTC
CASSSPGQGVYEQYF
>TRBJ1-2|NA|NA|TRBV27
TGTGCCAGCAGCCCAAGGGGATTCCACTATGGCTACACCTTC
CASSPRGFHYGYTF
>TRBJ2-7|NA|TRBD2|TRBV30
TGTGCCTGGAGTGCTGGGACTAGCGGGGCGTACGAGCAGTACTTC
CAWSAGTSGAYEQYF
>TRBJ1-5|NA|TRBD1|TRBV27
TGTGCCAGCAGTCCATACACAGGGGAACAGCCCCAGCATTTT
CASSPYTGEQPQHF
>TRBJ1-5|few|TRBD1|TRBV30
TGTGCCTGGGGACAGGGGGTTAATCAGCCCCAGCATTTT
CAWGQGVNQPQHF
>TRBJ2-6|medium-sized|NA|TRBV6-4
TGTGCCAGCAGCGAGTCTGGGGCCAACGTCCTGACTTTC
CASSESGANVLTF
>TRBJ1-5|few|NA|TRBV19
TGTGCCAGTAGTGCCCCGGGACCTAATCAGCCCCAGCATTTT
CASSAPGPNQPQHF
>TRBJ1-1|medium-sized|TRBD1|TRBV5-1
TGCGCCAGCAGCTCGGGACAGCCTAACACTGAAGCTTTCTTT
CASSSGQPNTEAFF
>TRBJ1-1|NA|NA|TRBV25-1
TGTGCCAGCAGTGAGATGGGGGGCGCGGGAACTGAAGCTTTCTTT
CASSEMGGAGTEAFF
>TRBJ1-3|NA|NA|TRBV7-6
TGTGCCAGCAGCTCACAAAGGGGAAACACCATATATTTT
CASSSQRGNTIYF
>TRBJ1-2|NA|NA|TRBV30
TGTGCCTGGAATCCTGGACTATATGGCTACACCTTC
CAWNPGLYGYTF
>TRBJ2-5|NA|NA|TRBV7-7
TGTGCTAGCAGCTTAGGGTCAGCCCAAGAGACCCAGTACTTC
CASSLGSAQETQYF
>TRBJ1-5|NA|NA|TRBV4-1
TGCGCCAGCAGCCGCTCTGGGAGAGGGGTCTCCAATCAGCCCCAGCATTTT
CASSRSGRGVSNQPQHF
>TRBJ2-1|NA|NA|TRBV5-1
TGCGCCAGCAGCCCAAGTACGGGGGTCGACAATGAGCAGTTCTTC
CASSPSTGVDNEQFF
>TRBJ2-2|NA|TRBD2|TRBV14
TGTGCCAGCAGCCAAGTTAGTAGCGGGAGAGGCACCGGGGAGCTGTTTTTC
CASSQVSSGRGTGELFF